This TCR beta chain was retrieved from a study of OX40 agonist ivuxolimab in advanced cancers. Background on the study: Partial responses, seen in three patients, involved one hepatocellular carcinoma and two cutaneous melanomas.

General observations from the study: The investigators did not determine what antigen specificity the expanded peripheral T cells had.

CDR1 is SGHAT, CDR2 FQNNGV, per germline. Deletions cut 1 base from V and 1 base from J, with 7 bases between. This CDR3 comprises 14 residues. Sequencing used immunoSEQ multiplex PCR; TCRdb keeps in-frame clones, though not all of them. The sample lists around 52,000 clones, 83% occurring once. With respect to this clone: The antigen remains undetermined.

This chain uses TRBV11-2 with TRBJ2-5, with D hard to call. The clonotype originates from an adult with an advanced solid tumor such as melanoma, head and neck, liver or kidney cancer. This specimen was CD4+ or CD8+ T cells sorted from blood, taken in a trial of the OX40 agonist ivuxolimab. CDR3: CASSLGYIQETQYF. Here the CDR3 DNA reads TGTGCCAGCAGCTTAGGGTACATCCAAGAGACCCAGTACTTC.